The clone carrying this T cell receptor (beta chain) was seen a few times. Time point specified: peripheral blood 6 weeks after treatment start. Pretreatment sampling and on-treatment sampling together yielded between 1 and 8 samples for each patient. Germline lookup yields CDR1 MNHEY and CDR2 SVGAGI. With 0 bases clipped from V and 5 bases from J, the junction kept 4 bases outside the gene matches. CDR3 length equals 14 residues. Sequencing used immunoSEQ multiplex PCR; TCRdb keeps in-frame clones, though not all of them. The data hold 83,000 or so clones, with 75% to 90% observed a single time. This sample was taken from a study of PD-L1 blockade in urothelial cancer. Study summary: Most patients, about 85% of the 29, were males with bladder-origin cancer. Anywhere from 0 to 3 prior chemotherapy regimens had been received by patients. Timepoints chosen for blood analysis were 3 weeks (second dose) and 6 weeks after treatment start.

The chain uses TRBV6-5 and TRBJ2-7, with TRBD1 identical over 7 bases. The sequence derives from a man between 65 and 80 years old with urothelial cancer. The sequenced sample was PBMCs, obtained around atezolizumab (anti-PD-L1) treatment. CDR3 DNA: TGTGCCAGCAGTTACTCAAGGGGGCGCGACGAGCAGTACTTC. The encoded protein is CASSYSRGRDEQYF.